These T cell receptor beta chains were read from a single sample in a study of blood T cell repertoires in COVID-19. Assay: immunoSEQ multiplex PCR; the TCRdb copy retains only in-frame clones and omits some. Of 350,000 to 400,000 clones listed, roughly 90% are singletons. The sample consisted of PBMCs or T cells enriched from blood (not recorded which). These receptors were collected from a woman aged 25 to 39 who had recovered from COVID-19. Each CDR3 is given with its conserved first and last residue. D genes are given only for firm matches. Only some rows state a clone size, as once, few, many or a class for expanded clones.

V gene,clone size,D gene,J gene,CDR3 DNA,CDR3 protein
TRBV7-2,once,.,TRBJ1-2,TGTGCCAGCAGTCGTGGACTAGGCAGGGTGGTCTATGGCTACACCTTC,CASSRGLGRVVYGYTF
TRBV6-2/TRBV6-3,.,TRBD1,TRBJ1-5,TGTGCCAGCAGTTACACCCCGGAGAAAGGACAGGATAGCAATCAGCCCCAGCATTTT,CASSYTPEKGQDSNQPQHF
TRBV11-2,.,.,TRBJ2-7,TGTGCCAGCAGCTTGAGGGATCCGGAGCAGTACTTC,CASSLRDPEQYF
TRBV19,.,TRBD1,TRBJ1-5,TGTGCCAGTAGTACACGACAGGGGTGGCAGCCCCAGCATTTT,CASSTRQGWQPQHF
TRBV5-1,.,.,TRBJ1-1,TGCGCCAGCTCCCCGCTGGAAGGAGGAGGCACTGAAGCTTTCTTT,CASSPLEGGGTEAFF
TRBV4-1,.,.,TRBJ2-2,TGCGCCAGCAGCCAGGGCAGGGGGGTTACCGGGGAGCTGTTTTTT,CASSQGRGVTGELFF
TRBV7-2,once,.,TRBJ2-7,TGTGCCAGCAGCTTTTTCCCCCGTTACGAGCAGTACTTC,CASSFFPRYEQYF
TRBV25-1,.,.,TRBJ1-1,TGTGCCAGCAGTGAATGGGCAGCTAACACTGAAGCTTTCTTT,CASSEWAANTEAFF
TRBV7-3,.,TRBD1,TRBJ2-2,TGTGCCAGCAGCAGGGACAGGGAGAACACCGGGGAGCTGTTTTTT,CASSRDRENTGELFF
TRBV24-1,.,TRBD1,TRBJ1-5,TGTGCCACCAGTGAGCAGGACAGGGACCAGCCCCAGCATTTT,CATSEQDRDQPQHF
TRBV6-5,once,TRBD1,TRBJ2-3,TGTGCCAGCAGGGCGGGACAGGGCCCAGATACGCAGTATTTT,CASRAGQGPDTQYF
TRBV7-9,.,.,TRBJ1-1,TGTGCCAGCAGCTTTACAGGGTCAGGGACTGAAGCTTTCTTT,CASSFTGSGTEAFF
TRBV28,.,.,TRBJ1-1,TGTGCCAGCAGTTTGGTCAGGGGTTTTGTGAACACTGAAGCTTTCTTT,CASSLVRGFVNTEAFF
TRBV2,.,.,TRBJ1-4,TGTGCCAGCAGTGAACTCTCTACGGGGGTGGGAGAAAAACTGTTTTTT,CASSELSTGVGEKLFF
TRBV20-1,.,.,TRBJ1-1,TGCAGTGCAAGGACAGCCCGAGAAGCTTTCTTT,CSARTAREAFF
TRBV10-3,.,TRBD2,TRBJ2-5,TGTGCCAGCGGGATAGGTGGGAGGGCGGAGGAGACCCAGTACTTC,CASGIGGRAEETQYF
TRBV5-6,.,TRBD1,TRBJ2-2,TGTGCCAGCATGGCTCCCCTGGGACAGCTAAACACCGGGGAGCTGTTTTTT,CASMAPLGQLNTGELFF
TRBV3-1/TRBV3-2,.,TRBD1,TRBJ2-3,TGTGCCAGCAGCATCAGGACAGGGGTGGATACGCAGTATTTT,CASSIRTGVDTQYF
TRBV4-3,.,.,TRBJ2-7,TGCGCCAGCAGCCAAGGAAGCACAGACTACGAGCAGTACTTC,CASSQGSTDYEQYF
TRBV7-9,.,TRBD1,TRBJ2-1,TGTGCCAGCAGCCTGGGACAGGGTTTGTTCAATGAGCAGTTCTTC,CASSLGQGLFNEQFF
TRBV5-1,.,.,TRBJ1-1,TGCGCCAGCAGCTTGGATCCGCAGGGTCTGGGCACTGAAGCTTTCTTT,CASSLDPQGLGTEAFF
TRBV6-5,.,.,TRBJ2-2,TGTGCCAGCAGTCTCTGGGAGTTGAGCACCGGGGAGCTGTTTTTT,CASSLWELSTGELFF
TRBV11-2,.,.,TRBJ1-5,TGTGCCAGCAGCTTAGGCGGGGGCAATCAGCCCCAGCATTTT,CASSLGGGNQPQHF
TRBV10-2,once,.,TRBJ2-7,TGCGCCAGCAGTGGGACTACCTACGAGCAGTACTTC,CASSGTTYEQYF
TRBV12-3/TRBV12-4,.,.,TRBJ2-1,TGTGCCAGCAGTCCCACCCTAGTTGGTGAGCAGTTCTTC,CASSPTLVGEQFF
TRBV30,.,.,TRBJ1-2,TGTGCCTGGAGGCCGCCCGGGGGGACTAACTATGGCTACACCTTC,CAWRPPGGTNYGYTF
TRBV29-1,.,TRBD1,TRBJ1-2,TGCAGCGTTGGACAGGGGGCAAACTATGGCTACACCTTC,CSVGQGANYGYTF
TRBV7-3,.,.,TRBJ2-1,TGTGCCAGCAGCTTAACCGGACAGCGGGGGCAGTTCTTC,CASSLTGQRGQFF
TRBV27,once,TRBD2,TRBJ2-7,TGTGCCAGCAGTTTAGCTAGCGGGAGGGCCGGACCCTACGAGCAGTACTTC,CASSLASGRAGPYEQYF
TRBV19,few,.,TRBJ1-1,TGTGCCAGTAGGTCCCCAGGAACTAACACTGAAGCTTTCTTT,CASRSPGTNTEAFF
TRBV6-5,.,TRBD1,TRBJ1-6,TGTGCCACTGGGGCAGGGGGCTCCTATAATTCACCCCTCCACTTT,CATGAGGSYNSPLHF
TRBV18,.,TRBD1,TRBJ2-5,TGTGCCAGCTCAGCAGGCGAGGGGGCCTGGGAGACCCAGTACTTC,CASSAGEGAWETQYF
TRBV2,.,.,TRBJ1-2,TGTGCCAGCCTCAGGGACAAATATAACTATGGCTACACCTTC,CASLRDKYNYGYTF
TRBV11-2,.,.,TRBJ2-3,TGTGCCAGCAGCTGGGGCCAGGGGGGTGCGGATACGCAGTATTTT,CASSWGQGGADTQYF
TRBV20-1,.,.,TRBJ1-2,TGCAGTGCCCTACCCCAATATGGCTACACCTTC,CSALPQYGYTF
TRBV28,.,TRBD1,TRBJ1-2,TGTGCCAGCAGTTTAGCGGGACAGAACTATGGCTACACCTTC,CASSLAGQNYGYTF
TRBV4-3,.,TRBD2,TRBJ2-7,TGCGCCAGCAGCCAACTCACTAGCGGGGGTACGACCTACGAGCAGTACTTC,CASSQLTSGGTTYEQYF
TRBV30,.,TRBD2,TRBJ2-7,TGTGCCTGGACCGGACTAGCGGGAGGGAGAATGTCCTACGAGCAGTACTTC,CAWTGLAGGRMSYEQYF
TRBV27,.,.,TRBJ1-6,TGTGCCAGCTACGGCTATAATTCACCCCTCCACTTT,CASYGYNSPLHF
TRBV11-2,.,.,TRBJ2-2,TGTGCCAGCAGCCTGACTGGAGGAGGGAGTAGGTTTTTT,CASSLTGGGSRFF
TRBV6-5,once,.,TRBJ2-2,TGTGCCAGCAGTTACGGGCTAGCGAGCACCGGGGAGCTGTTTTTT,CASSYGLASTGELFF